Listed below are T cell receptor beta chains from one sample, sequenced in a study of T and B cells in COVID-19 patients. In TCRdb, the multiplex PCR reads were re-called with MiXCR into one record per CDR3 protein. The profile shows more than 7,000 distinct CDR3 sequences, around two fifths of them singletons. Source material: blood. These receptors came from a human donor who had recovered from COVID-19. Each CDR3 is given with its conserved first and last residue. A D gene is named only where the DNA matches it firmly. Some rows have no size entry. The others give once, few or many, or a class for an expanded clone.

TRBJ2-2 - TRBV5-4 few TGTGCCAGCAGCTCCGGGACAAGGAACACCGGGGAGCTGTTTTTT CASSSGTRNTGELFF
TRBJ1-4 - TRBV15 few TGTGCCACCAGCAGAGACGGGGGGGCTAATGAAAAACTGTTTTTT CATSRDGGANEKLFF
TRBJ2-5 TRBD1 TRBV18 - TGTGCCAGCTCACCGGGACAGAAAGAGACCCAGTACTTC CASSPGQKETQYF
TRBJ1-4 TRBD1 TRBV27 few TGTGCCAGCAGTTTAGAGGCAGGGGGCGATGAAAAACTGTTTTTT CASSLEAGGDEKLFF
TRBJ2-6 - TRBV5-4 - TGTGCCAGCCGCCCCTTGATAGGGGCCAACGTCCTGACTTTC CASRPLIGANVLTF
TRBJ2-6 - TRBV15 medium-sized TGTGCCACCAGCAGGGCGACAGGGGCCAACGTCCTGACTTTC CATSRATGANVLTF
TRBJ1-6 TRBD1 TRBV29-1 medium-sized TGCAGCGCCCGGGACAGGGCGAATTCACCCCTCCACTTT CSARDRANSPLHF
TRBJ2-1 - TRBV5-6 - TGTGCCAGCAGCTCGGGGGCCCGATACAATGAGCAGTTCTTC CASSSGARYNEQFF
TRBJ1-4 - TRBV19 few TGTGCCAGTAGCCGCCCTAATGAAAAACTGTTTTTT CASSRPNEKLFF
TRBJ2-3 - TRBV5-1 few TGCGCCAGCAGCGGAGGTAGCTCCGATACGCAGTATTTT CASSGGSSDTQYF
TRBJ2-3 TRBD2 TRBV7-9 - TGTGCCAGCAGCTTGCCGTCTAGCGGGGGGGCAGATACGCAGTATTTT CASSLPSSGGADTQYF
TRBJ2-5 TRBD2 TRBV6-2/TRBV6-3 once TGTGCCAGCAGTTACGGGGCGGGGGAAAAAGAGACCCAGTACTTC CASSYGAGEKETQYF
TRBJ1-2 - TRBV12-3/TRBV12-4 few TGTGCCAGCAGTGCAAACAGAGGGCGCTATGGCTACACCTTC CASSANRGRYGYTF
TRBJ1-2 - TRBV30 - TGTGCCTGGAGGGGGCCGGCGGACTATGGCTACACCTTC CAWRGPADYGYTF
TRBJ1-1 - TRBV29-1 few TGCAGCGTTGAAGTCCGGGGTGTGAGGACTGAAGCTTTCTTT CSVEVRGVRTEAFF
TRBJ1-1 - TRBV6-5 once TGTGCCAGCCACAGGGTAGGAACTGAAGCTTTCTTT CASHRVGTEAFF
TRBJ1-1 - TRBV5-4 once TGTGCCAGCAGCTTGGAGCCCATGAACACTGAAGCTTTCTTT CASSLEPMNTEAFF
TRBJ2-7 TRBD2 TRBV30 few TGTGCCTGGAGCGGGATAGCGGGGGCCGCCTACGAGCAGTACTTC CAWSGIAGAAYEQYF
TRBJ2-2 - TRBV6-5 few TGTGCCAGCAAGGGTACGAACACCGGGGAGCTGTTTTTT CASKGTNTGELFF